This TCR beta chain was documented in a study of tumor and adjacent non-tumor tissue in lung cancer. Concerning this clonotype itself: One base away lies a much larger clone, so this may be a sequencing read error.

The CDR3 length is 16 residues. RNA was extracted from bulk tissue without any cell sorting. More than 3 cm separated this lung sample from the edge of the tumor. Chemotherapy-naive patients with new lung cancer underwent thoracic surgery in China, August–November 2014. The library came from three nested PCR rounds adapted from ARM-PCR protocols. MiXCR, applied by TCRdb to the multiplex PCR reads, yields one record per CDR3 protein. Of 55,000 to 65,000 distinct CDR3 sequences detected, 61% appear once; the ten largest clones hold about 32%. The chain is built from TRBV12-3 or TRBV12-4 and TRBJ2-3, with 7 bases identical to TRBD1. The sequence was collected from a man aged 70-80 years with non-small cell lung cancer. Sequences were obtained from distant non-tumor lung tissue. The chain's CDR3 is CARLLGATGISNTHYF. The DNA for the CDR3 is TGTGCCAGGCTTTTGGGGGCGACAGGGATATCGAATACGCACTATTTT.